This T cell receptor (beta chain) was captured by sequencing in a study of neurological immune-mediated disorders. Synthesis of cDNA was accomplished via 5'RACE employing 10-nucleotide random UMIs. In every sequencing run, more than 180 million TCR-beta sequences were generated from 15-18 subjects. Each CDR3 protein gets one entry after TCRdb re-called the 5' RACE reads with MiXCR. This sample has fewer than 90,000 distinct CDR3 sequences; approximately 10% occur once, and the top ten carry under 2%. This clonotype was counted many times. CDR3 length equals 15 residues. The V and J ends lost 5 bases and 1 base respectively, with 14 bases between them. Germline assignment: CDR1 SEHNR and CDR2 FQNEAQ (reference sequence). The group of healthy controls was made up of people who were blood bank volunteers in Maryland, USA.

Material: PBMCs. The V gene is TRBV7-9, the J gene TRBJ1-1; D is unclear. The receptor was derived from a man aged 40-49 years in good health. CDR3 DNA: TGTGCCAGCAGCAGCCTCGGGCTGAAGAACACTGAAGCTTTCTTT. It encodes CASSSLGLKNTEAFF.